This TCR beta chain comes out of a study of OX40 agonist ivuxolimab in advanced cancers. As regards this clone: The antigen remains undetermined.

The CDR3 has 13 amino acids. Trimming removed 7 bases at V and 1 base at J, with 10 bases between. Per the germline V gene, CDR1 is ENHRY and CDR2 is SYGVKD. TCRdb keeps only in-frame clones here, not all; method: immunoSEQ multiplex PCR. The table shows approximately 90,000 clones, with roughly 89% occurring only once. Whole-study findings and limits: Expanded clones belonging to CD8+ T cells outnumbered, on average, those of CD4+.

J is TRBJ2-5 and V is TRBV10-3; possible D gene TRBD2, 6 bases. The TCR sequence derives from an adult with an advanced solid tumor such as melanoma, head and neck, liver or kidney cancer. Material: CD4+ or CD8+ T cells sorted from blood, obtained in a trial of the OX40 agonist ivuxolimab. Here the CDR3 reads CAITAGRQETQYF. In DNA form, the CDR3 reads TGTGCCATCACGGCGGGGCGCCAAGAGACCCAGTACTTC.